This record concerns one T cell receptor beta chain sequence. This clone's antigen is unknown. No much larger clone is present one base from it, and per-base qualities are unavailable. Libraries were built with the immunoSEQ multiplex PCR assay. The hsTCRB Kit was used according to the manufacturer's protocol to amplify rearranged TCR beta chain sequences. TCRB libraries were sequenced on an Illumina MiSeq. The study's own analysis went as follows. Demultiplexing, trimming and gene mapping were performed with the kit vendor's proprietary platform. This immuneACCESS table, as held by TCRdb, lists in-frame sequences with V and J called but not all clones. Of the missing ones, under half trace to an unresolved V gene in checked studies; the others have no known cause. V and J calls and clone size come straight from that table; D and trimming were deduced from the DNA. The sample has over 40,000 clones on record, 81% of them singletons. The ten largest account for 4.5% to 5.5% of the sample.

The data were obtained in a study of a mutant IDH1 vaccine in newly diagnosed glioma (dated by TCRdb to the early 2020s). With regard to the full study: Vaccination began 4-6 weeks after radiotherapy alone, or alongside temozolomide cycles in the chemotherapy-containing groups. The approximately 30 treated patients were approximately 62% male and about 40% female, with a mean age of approximately 40 years. Prior to enrollment, patients had been given standard therapy consisting of radiotherapy alone, temozolomide alone, or radiochemotherapy with temozolomide, with the combination given to most patients. Visit V12 was the week-35 safety follow-up and visit V13 was the week-47 end of study. Peripheral blood samples were drawn at six visits, namely V03 (baseline), V05, V07, V10, V12 and V13. For exploratory analyses, longitudinal TCRB deep sequencing was carried out in 25 to 30 treated patients wherever samples were available.

The meaning of the sample's time point label: week 35, safety follow-up. A 20-mer mutant IDH1 peptide at 300 micrograms in Montanide made up each vaccine dose, which was injected subcutaneously together with topical imiquimod. Patients received eight vaccinations in weeks 1, 3, 5, 7, 11, 15, 19 and 23, corresponding to visits V03 through V10. The donors had newly diagnosed IDH1-mutant astrocytomas of WHO grade 3 or 4 that showed loss of nuclear ATRX. The samples were drawn from NOA16, a multicentre, single-arm, open-label phase I trial in Germany that tested a mutant IDH1 peptide vaccine in humans for the first time. Genomic DNA for TCRB sequencing was isolated from EDTA blood with the DNeasy Blood and Tissue Kit. From cysteine to phenylalanine, the CDR3 is 15 amino acids long. The retained sequence is limited to the CDR3, 45 bases, with the frame set at the first base. CDR1 is given as SGDLS and CDR2 as YYNGEE, both from the germline V gene. V and J lose 5 bases and 5 bases, and a span of 19 bases separates them.

Study-wide conclusions, independent of this receptor: Changes in the top peripheral T cell clonotypes picked up by TCRB sequencing did not appear to be linked to pseudoprogression. According to the authors, sample limitations meant that analyses of patient blood samples could not be reproduced. Immune responses induced by the vaccine were seen in over 80% of patients across multiple MHC alleles. Selection of PBMC samples for TCRB deep sequencing was based on availability.

The sample consisted of PBMCs, taken from a glioma patient whose treatment included an IDH1 peptide vaccine. This chain joins TRBV9 to TRBJ2-5, with the D gene call left open. The source is a woman aged 40 to 50 with glioma. Some clones in this sample may be carry-over from other donors' samples. The DNA sequence follows: TGTGCCAGCAGTGACGGGTGGGGTTACGGGGAGACCCAGTACTTC. It translates as CASSDGWGYGETQYF.